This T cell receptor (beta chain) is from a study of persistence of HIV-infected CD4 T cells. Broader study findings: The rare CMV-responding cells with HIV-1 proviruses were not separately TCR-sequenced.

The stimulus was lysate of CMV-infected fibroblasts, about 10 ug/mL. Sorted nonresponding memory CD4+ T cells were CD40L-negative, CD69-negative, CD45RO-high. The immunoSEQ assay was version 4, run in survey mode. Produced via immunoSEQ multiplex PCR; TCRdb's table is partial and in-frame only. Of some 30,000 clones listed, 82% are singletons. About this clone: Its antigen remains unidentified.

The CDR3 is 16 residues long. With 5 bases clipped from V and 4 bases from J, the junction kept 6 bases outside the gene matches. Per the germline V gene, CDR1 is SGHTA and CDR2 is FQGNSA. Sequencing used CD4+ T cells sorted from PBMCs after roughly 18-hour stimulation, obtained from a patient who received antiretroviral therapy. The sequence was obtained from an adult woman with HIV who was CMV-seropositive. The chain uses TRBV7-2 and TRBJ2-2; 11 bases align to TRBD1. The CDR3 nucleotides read TGTGCCAGCAGCGCGAGGACAGGGGGCAGCACCGGGGAGCTGTTTTTT. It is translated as CASSARTGGSTGELFF.